A single sample is the source of the 14 T cell receptor beta chains below, sequenced in a study of cytomegalovirus exposure and HLA in healthy donors. The PCR used 60 Vbeta and 13 Jbeta primers. Clones were sequenced by immunoSEQ multiplex PCR, and TCRdb holds only the in-frame ones, with some missing. The table has around 180,000 clones, about three quarters seen once; the top ten hold 1.5%. The sample was PBMCs. Receptors were obtained from a girl aged 5-17 years in good health and CMV-seronegative.

This clone came up once. The chain recombines TRBV11-1 with TRBJ2-1; 10 bases fit TRBD2. CDR3 length equals 14 residues. CDR1 is SGHAT and CDR2 is FQDESV in the germline V gene (reference sequence). J lost 10 bases, V lost 7 bases, and 10 bases had no gene match. The DNA of the CDR3 is TGTGCCAGCAAAAGCACAGCGGGGGGGCAGGAGCAGTTCTTC. Translating gives CASKSTAGGQEQFF.

The CDR3 reads CASTAGVVGTEAFF. CDR3 bases: TGTGCCAGCACCGCAGGGGTTGTGGGAACTGAAGCTTTCTTT. The V and J genes are TRBV6-5 and TRBJ1-1; possible D gene TRBD1, 6 bases. With 7 bases removed from V and 5 bases from J, the gap between germline ends came to 17 bases. Germline CDR1 and CDR2: MNHEY and SVGAGI. CDR3 length: 14 residues.

This clone was picked up a small number of times. The V and J genes are TRBV5-1 and TRBJ1-1; 7 nucleotides align to TRBD1. This CDR3 has 16 residues. Germline-derived CDR1 and CDR2 are SGHRS and YFSETQ. The V and J ends lost 4 bases and 1 base, in that order; junction bases with no gene match: 10. The CDR3 bases are TGCGCCAGCAGCCCACCTAGGACAGGAAAGAACACTGAAGCTTTCTTT. This gives the protein CASSPPRTGKNTEAFF.

The table lists this clone with a few counts. The chain uses TRBV18 and TRBJ1-1; TRBD1 agrees at 8 bases. V lost 5 bases, J lost 3 bases, and 5 bases stayed unmatched. Per the germline V gene, CDR1 is KGHSH and CDR2 is LQKENI. This CDR3 region has 14 residues. CDR3 in amino acids: CASSDRGGDTEAFF. CDR3 DNA sequence: TGTGCCAGCTCAGACAGGGGAGGTGACACTGAAGCTTTCTTT. Full variable domain (missing parts from reference TRBV18 and TRBJ1-1): NAGVMQNPRHLVRRRGQEARLRCSPMKGHSHVYWYRQLPEEGLKFMVYLQKENIIDESGMPKERFSAEFPKEGPSILRIQQVVRGDSAAYFCASSDRGGDTEAFFGQGTRLTVV.

The chain's CDR3 is CASSVGRATEAFF. In DNA, the CDR3 is TGTGCCAGCAGCGTGGGGCGGGCCACTGAAGCTTTCTTT. The chain uses TRBV5-4 and TRBJ1-1, with D possibly being TRBD1 (5 bases). This CDR3 contains 13 residues. Germline V gives CDR1 SGHNT, CDR2 YYREEE (reference sequence). V shed 4 bases and J shed 4 bases, with 11 bases lying between them. Drawing the rest from reference TRBV5-4 and TRBJ1-1, the complete variable domain is ETGVTQSPTHLIKTRGQQVTLRCSSQSGHNTVSWYQQALGQGPQFIFQYYREEENGRGNFPPRFSGLQFPNYSSELNVNALELDDSALYLCASSVGRATEAFFGQGTRLTVV.

The chain employs TRBV20-1 and TRBJ2-3; no clear D. Germline assignment: CDR1 DFQATT and CDR2 SNEGSKA (reference sequence). CDR3 length equals 11 residues. Trimming stripped 7 bases from V and 0 bases from J, with 5 bases between. The CDR3 coding sequence is TGCAGTGGTCAAAGCACAGATACGCAGTATTTT. This gives the protein CSGQSTDTQYF.

The chain uses TRBV7-8 and TRBJ1-5; 9 bases are shared with TRBD1. Germline CDR1 reads SGHVS; CDR2 reads FQNEAQ. After removal of 4 bases from V and 7 bases from J, the junction contained 5 bases not matched to a gene. This CDR3 is 14 amino acids long. CDR3: CASSSLTGGQPQHF. The DNA of the CDR3 is TGTGCCAGCAGCTCACTTACAGGGGGCCAGCCCCAGCATTTT.

The DNA of the CDR3 is TGTGCCAGCAGTTACTCGAACATGAACACTGAAGCTTTCTTT. Its translation is CASSYSNMNTEAFF. The rearrangement links TRBV6-5 to TRBJ1-1; the D is unclear. V lost 0 bases and J 0 bases, leaving 5 bases between the germline ends. CDR3 length: 14 amino acids. Germline values: CDR1 MNHEY, CDR2 SVGAGI.

The rearrangement uses TRBV30 and TRBJ2-5, with 7 bases matching TRBD1. This CDR3 contains 12 residues. Germline assignment: CDR1 GTSNPN and CDR2 SVGIG (reference sequence). V lost 8 bases and J lost 5; bases outside the gene matches: 8. The CDR3 nucleotides are TGTGCCCAGGGGGTTGATTGGGAGACCCAGTACTTC. Residues: CAQGVDWETQYF. Full variable domain (outside the CDR3, taken from reference TRBV30 and TRBJ2-5): SQTIHQWPATLVQPVGSPLSLECTVEGTSNPNLYWYRQAAGRGLQLLFYSVGIGQISSEVPQNLSASRPQDRQFILSSKKLLLSDSGFYLCAQGVDWETQYFGPGTRLLVL.

This clone showed up just once. The V gene is TRBV5-4, the J gene TRBJ1-2, with 7 bases aligning to TRBD1. The CDR3 covers 13 residues. The V segment lost 0 bases and the J segment 7 bases; nucleotides outside the gene matches: 3. Germline-derived CDR1 and CDR2 are SGHNT and YYREEE (reference sequence). This CDR3 is CASSLEGAFGYTF. Written as DNA, the CDR3 is TGTGCCAGCAGCTTGGAGGGGGCCTTTGGCTACACCTTC.

This clone was picked up a small number of times. This chain links TRBV6-1 with TRBJ1-2; the D is unclear. The CDR3 runs to 12 residues. V lost 2 bases, J lost 8 bases, and 9 bases lay in between. CDR1 and CDR2 (germline): MNHNS, SASEGT. The CDR3 here is CASSETLKGYTF. The CDR3 nucleotides read TGTGCCAGCAGTGAAACCCTAAAAGGCTACACCTTC.

A few counts support this clone. J is TRBJ2-1 and V is TRBV7-3, with TRBD2 matching over 9 bases. The CDR3 runs to 16 residues. With 2 bases clipped from V and 6 bases from J, the junction kept 8 bases outside the gene matches. Germline CDR1 reads SGHTA; CDR2 reads FQGTGA. The CDR3: CASSLSASGTSNEQFF. CDR3 coding DNA: TGTGCCAGCAGCTTATCGGCTAGCGGGACCAGCAATGAGCAGTTCTTC.

This clone has only a few counts. This rearrangement joins TRBV10-3 to TRBJ2-7; 9 bases are a match to TRBD1. Losses at the gene ends were 6 bases for V and 3 bases for J; bases not matched to a gene: 9. Germline CDR1 ENHRY, CDR2 SYGVKD. This CDR3 spans 15 amino acids. CDR3 protein: CAIRGDREAHYEQYF. The CDR3 DNA reads as TGTGCCATCAGGGGGGACAGGGAGGCGCACTACGAGCAGTACTTC.

The chain is built from TRBV27 and TRBJ2-1, with 14 nucleotides matching TRBD2. The germline V gene encodes CDR1 MNHEY and CDR2 SMNVEV (reference sequence). CDR3 length equals 15 residues. The junction had 6 bases not matched to a gene; V was cut back by 5 bases and J by 9 bases. Written as DNA, the CDR3 is TGTGCCAGCAGTCCCGGACTAGCGGGGGGAGGTGAGCAGTTCTTC. Translation: CASSPGLAGGGEQFF.